The 3 T cell receptor beta chains given below trace back to one sample, sequenced in a study of T-cell memory formation after mild COVID-19. TCRdb fed the 5' RACE reads into MiXCR, producing one record per CDR3 protein. The top ten hold around 45% of the sample, which has some 86,000 distinct CDR3 sequences, around 27% seen once. Sequencing was performed on PBMCs or a T cell subset sorted from them (not recorded which). The receptors were sampled from a man between 18 and 29 years old who had mild COVID-19 (a few samples of this study predate the infection). Cell type and time point are not known.

This clonotype was counted a few times. The J gene is TRBJ2-3, the V gene TRBV29-1; TRBD1 agrees at 8 bases. Germline V gene sequence: CDR1 SQVTM, CDR2 ANQGSEA. The CDR3 has 15 amino acids. V lost 6 bases to trimming and J lost 2 bases; unmatched junction nucleotides: 10. The DNA of the CDR3 is TGCAGCGTCCCCAGGCCAGGGGGCTACACAGATACGCAGTATTTT. Protein sequence: CSVPRPGGYTDTQYF.

The V and J genes are TRBV12-3 or TRBV12-4 and TRBJ2-2; TRBD1 is a possible D gene (5 bases). Trimming took 6 bases from V and 1 from J, leaving 9 bases between them. The CDR3 runs to 14 residues. The CDR3 DNA sequence: TGTGCCAGCAGGGTAGACAGGAACACCGGGGAGCTGTTTTTT. Residues: CASRVDRNTGELFF.

In its sample, this clonotype was seen a few times. The rearrangement uses TRBV29-1 and TRBJ1-1; 8 bases match TRBD1. The CDR3 consists of 15 residues. CDR1 is SQVTM, CDR2 ANQGSEA, per germline. The V segment lost 3 bases and the J segment 1 base; nucleotides outside the gene matches: 7. The CDR3 spells CSVDAGQGPNTEAFF. Here the CDR3 DNA reads TGCAGCGTTGACGCAGGACAGGGACCGAACACTGAAGCTTTCTTT.